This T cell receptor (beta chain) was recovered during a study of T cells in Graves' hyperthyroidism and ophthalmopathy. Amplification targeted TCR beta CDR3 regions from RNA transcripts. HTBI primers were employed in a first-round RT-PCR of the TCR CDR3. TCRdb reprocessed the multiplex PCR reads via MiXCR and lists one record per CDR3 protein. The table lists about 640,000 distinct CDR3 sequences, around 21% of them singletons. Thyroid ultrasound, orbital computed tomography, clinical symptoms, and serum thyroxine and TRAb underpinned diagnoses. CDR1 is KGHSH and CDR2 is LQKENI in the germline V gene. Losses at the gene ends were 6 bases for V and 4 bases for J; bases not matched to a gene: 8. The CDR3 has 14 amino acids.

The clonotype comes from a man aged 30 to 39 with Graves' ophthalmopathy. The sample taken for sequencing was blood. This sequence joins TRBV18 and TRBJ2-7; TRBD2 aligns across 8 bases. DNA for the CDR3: TGTGCCAGCTCCCCCATAGGACTAGCTTACGAGCAGTACTTC. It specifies CASSPIGLAYEQYF.